The entry below describes one TCR beta chain. This clonotype was counted only a few times. Its antigen remains undetermined. No much larger clonotype is one base removed from it; base qualities were not supplied. Library preparation was by PCR. Sequenced on an Illumina HiSeq 2500. To reduce PCR and sequencing biases, unique molecular identifiers were built into the TCR beta cDNA libraries. Per 1 to 10 million input T cells, some 500,000 cDNA molecules were obtained, such that each molecule approximated one T cell. The patient libraries were prepared and sequenced with the same protocol used for the earlier healthy control dataset. Within a given batch, samples were prepared together, multiplexed and sequenced on the same HiSeq lane. The published analysis was carried out like this. MIGEC handled the raw barcoded reads, throwing out single-read molecular identifier groups before consensus assembly and CDR3 extraction. Clonotype tables were post-analysed with VDJtools, normalizing diversity by down-sampling all datasets to the smallest sample size. To correct batch-related cross-sample contamination, repertoire overlap clustering matched CDR3 amino acid sequences but not nucleotide sequences. Using fastp trimming at Q25 and MiXCR clonotype assembly, TCRdb reanalyzed the public sequencing data and kept in-frame beta chains. CDR3 protein sequences are deduplicated, and each keeps its most common genes and DNA. The V and J calls here are based on TCRdb, not the publication. Across this sample there are about 570,000 distinct CDR3 sequences, with under 40% seen only once. The leading ten clones occupy 6% of the sample.

The CDR3 has 11 amino acids, counting the end cysteine and phenylalanine. The sequence is cut down to CDR3 DNA, 33 bases in frame from base 1. From a lookup of the germline V gene, CDR1 and CDR2 are SGHAT and FQNNGV. V is clipped by 2 bases and J by 7 bases, and the sequence between their germline boundaries is 6 bases long. The data originate from a study of post-analysis software for immune sequencing data (dated by TCRdb to between 2015 and 2016). Regarding the study in general: The recorded disease courses included relapsing-remitting, secondary progressive and progressive-relapsing multiple sclerosis, and some patients had no subtype annotation. Patient repertoires were compared against roughly 10 previously published healthy control repertoires from donors aged about 6 to 28 years. A subset of samples was prepared in parallel using single-end sample barcoding, then pooled and co-amplified after Illumina adapter ligation.

What the study reported, not specific to this receptor: The multiple sclerosis patient group was slightly younger than the control group. When samples were clustered directly using the F measure, samples prepared in the same batch co-clustered strongly, which prompted a batch-effect correction. Multiple sclerosis patients had significantly lower normalized Chao1 diversity than controls, a result that suggests substantial peripheral T-cell clonal expansion. Patients showed significantly higher frequencies than controls for five TRBV segments, among them TRBV5-6, TRBV5-1 and TRBV20-1.

TCR beta repertoires were profiled from peripheral blood of 10 to 15 young patients with multiple sclerosis to demonstrate the VDJtools post-analysis software. Multiple sclerosis patients were children and adolescents aged about 6 to 16 years. The sequenced material came from blood. This sequence uses TRBV11-2 and TRBJ2-7; a confident D gene designation cannot be given. This receptor was identified in a girl between 2 and 17 years old with multiple sclerosis. The CDR3 protein sequence reads: CASSLQAEQYF. The bases are TGTGCCAGCAGCTTACAAGCGGAGCAGTACTTC.